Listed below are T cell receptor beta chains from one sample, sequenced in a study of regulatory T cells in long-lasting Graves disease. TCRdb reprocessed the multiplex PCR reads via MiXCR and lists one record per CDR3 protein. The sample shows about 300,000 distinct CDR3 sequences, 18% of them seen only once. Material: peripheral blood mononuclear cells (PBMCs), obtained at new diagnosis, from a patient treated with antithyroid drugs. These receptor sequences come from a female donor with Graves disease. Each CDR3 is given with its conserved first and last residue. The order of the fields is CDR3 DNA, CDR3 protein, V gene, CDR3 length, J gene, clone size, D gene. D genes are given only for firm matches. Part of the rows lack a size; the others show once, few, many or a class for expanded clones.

CDR3nt: TGTGCCAGCATGGACCTAGGGGCGGTGGCTGCGGAGCAGTACTTC; CDR3aa: CASMDLGAVAAEQYF; v_gene: TRBV6-1; len: 15; j_gene: TRBJ2-7; abundance: many; d_gene: .
CDR3nt: TGTGCCAGCACCCCAGGGTATCCGGTTCGGGAGACCCAGTACTTC; CDR3aa: CASTPGYPVRETQYF; v_gene: TRBV12-3/TRBV12-4; len: 15; j_gene: TRBJ2-5; abundance: many; d_gene: .
CDR3nt: TGTGCCAGCAGCTTGCAATGGGGCGTTGGCACAGATACGCAGTATTTT; CDR3aa: CASSLQWGVGTDTQYF; v_gene: TRBV5-8; len: 16; j_gene: TRBJ2-3; abundance: .; d_gene: .
CDR3nt: TGTGCCAGCTTCCCTACGGGGCTGGGGCAGAACTCCTACAATGAGCAGTTCTTC; CDR3aa: CASFPTGLGQNSYNEQFF; v_gene: TRBV11-2; len: 18; j_gene: TRBJ2-1; abundance: .; d_gene: .
CDR3nt: TGTGCCAGCAGCCAAGTCAACACCGGGGAGCTGTTTTTT; CDR3aa: CASSQVNTGELFF; v_gene: TRBV3-1; len: 13; j_gene: TRBJ2-2; abundance: many; d_gene: .
CDR3nt: TGTGCCAGCAGCCCCCGGCTCACCGACGTTGAAGCGGTTAGGGTTTACAATGAGCAGTTCTTC; CDR3aa: CASSPRLTDVEAVRVYNEQFF; v_gene: TRBV7-9; len: 21; j_gene: TRBJ2-1; abundance: few; d_gene: .
CDR3nt: TGTGCCAGCAGCCAAGGGGGGGGCGGGACGGATGAGCAGTTCTTC; CDR3aa: CASSQGGGGTDEQFF; v_gene: TRBV3-1; len: 15; j_gene: TRBJ2-1; abundance: few; d_gene: .
CDR3nt: TGTGCCAGCGGTCCGGGGGGGAGATTGAACACTGAAGCTTTCTTT; CDR3aa: CASGPGGRLNTEAFF; v_gene: TRBV11-2; len: 15; j_gene: TRBJ1-1; abundance: .; d_gene: .
CDR3nt: TGTGCCAGCAGTACCACAGGAATCGGGCAGTTCAATCAGCCCCAGCATTTT; CDR3aa: CASSTTGIGQFNQPQHF; v_gene: TRBV28; len: 17; j_gene: TRBJ1-5; abundance: many; d_gene: .
CDR3nt: TGCGCCAGCAGCTTTATCAATGAGCAGTTCTTC; CDR3aa: CASSFINEQFF; v_gene: TRBV5-1; len: 11; j_gene: TRBJ2-1; abundance: many; d_gene: .
CDR3nt: TGCGCCAGCAGCCTCGGGACAGGGGGTTTCTATGGCTACACCTTC; CDR3aa: CASSLGTGGFYGYTF; v_gene: TRBV5-1; len: 15; j_gene: TRBJ1-2; abundance: .; d_gene: TRBD1
CDR3nt: TGTGCCAGCAGTCCGGGGGGTAGGTACAATGAGCAGTTCTTC; CDR3aa: CASSPGGRYNEQFF; v_gene: TRBV28; len: 14; j_gene: TRBJ2-1; abundance: .; d_gene: TRBD2
CDR3nt: TGTGCCAGCAGTGAAGCGTTTCTAAGCAGCACAGATACGCAGTATTTT; CDR3aa: CASSEAFLSSTDTQYF; v_gene: TRBV6-1; len: 16; j_gene: TRBJ2-3; abundance: .; d_gene: .
CDR3nt: TGCGCCAGCAGCTTGCCGGAGGGCCACAATGAGCAGTTCTTC; CDR3aa: CASSLPEGHNEQFF; v_gene: TRBV5-1; len: 14; j_gene: TRBJ2-1; abundance: .; d_gene: .